The 15 T cell receptor beta chains given below trace back to one sample, sequenced in a study of blood T cells in healthy people across ages. PCR was performed a second time for roughly 7 to 11 cycles using a sample-barcoded 5' primer and a J-beta primer mix. TCRdb recomputed calls from the 5' RACE reads with MiXCR, one row per CDR3 protein. The data show about 900,000 distinct CDR3 sequences, 40% to 60% seen once. The sample taken for sequencing was blood. The receptors come from a man aged 25-40 years in good health.

The genes are TRBV28 and TRBJ2-7; D is possibly TRBD1 or TRBD2 (5 bases each). CDR3 length: 15 amino acids. Germline CDR1 is MDHEN and CDR2 is SYDVKM. V shed 2 bases and J shed 1 base, with 12 bases lying between them. CDR3 nucleotide sequence: TGTGCCAGCAGTTTAAAAGTGAGGGGATCCTACGAGCAGTACTTC. It specifies CASSLKVRGSYEQYF.

This rearrangement joins TRBV3-1 to TRBJ1-1; TRBD1 aligns across 9 bases. This CDR3 has 15 amino acids. After removal of 1 base from V and 5 bases from J, the junction contained 5 bases not matched to a gene. Germline values: CDR1 LGHDT, CDR2 YNNKEL (reference sequence). CDR3 bases: TGTGCCAGCAGCCAAGGGACAGGGGTTTGGACTGAAGCTTTCTTT. This gives the protein CASSQGTGVWTEAFF.

V gene TRBV28 combines with J gene TRBJ2-6; 9 bases match TRBD1. Looked up from germline, CDR1 is MDHEN and CDR2 is SYDVKM. J lost 0 bases, V lost 8 bases, and 5 bases had no gene match. The CDR3 is made up of 16 amino acids. CDR3 loop: CASEGQGLSGANVLTF. The CDR3, as DNA: TGTGCCAGCGAGGGACAGGGTCTCTCTGGGGCCAACGTCCTGACTTTC.

The rearrangement uses TRBV27 and TRBJ2-1, with 9 positions matching TRBD1. The J segment lost 10 bases and the V segment lost 7 bases, leaving 14 bases of the junction unmatched. This CDR3 contains 15 residues. Germline V gives CDR1 MNHEY, CDR2 SMNVEV (reference sequence). CDR3 DNA: TGTGCCAGCACCCCGGGGGACAGGGAGGGGCGGGAGCAGTTCTTC. It encodes CASTPGDREGREQFF.

This clonotype was seen once. The rearrangement joins TRBV4-3 to TRBJ2-1; D might be TRBD2 (5 bases). From germline, CDR1 is LGHNA and CDR2 YSLEER. V lost 0 bases to trimming and J lost 5 bases, with 20 bases between them. This CDR3 comprises 18 residues. This chain's CDR3 is CASSQELSRGFNHNEQFF. The CDR3 DNA sequence: TGCGCCAGCAGCCAAGAGTTGAGCCGGGGTTTCAACCACAATGAGCAGTTCTTC.

This clonotype was found many times. The J gene is TRBJ2-7, the V gene TRBV11-2; D is unclear. V was pared by 0 bases and J by 2 bases, with 8 bases between. Germline assignment: CDR1 SGHAT and CDR2 FQNNGV. The CDR3 sequence is 14 residues long. The CDR3: CASSLELGAYEQYF. In nucleotides, the CDR3 is TGTGCCAGCAGCTTAGAATTGGGTGCCTACGAGCAGTACTTC.

The chain links TRBV7-2 to TRBJ2-5; D tentatively reads TRBD1 or TRBD2 (5 bases each). The end of the DNA aligns better with TRBJ2-7, so the J call may be wrong. Germline CDR1 SGHTA, CDR2 FQGNSA. The CDR3 runs to 14 residues. The DNA of the CDR3 is TGTGCCAGCAGCTCCGGGACGGATGTCTACGAGCAGTACTTC. Amino acid sequence: CASSSGTDVYEQYF.

The gene calls are TRBV7-9 and TRBJ1-2; a possible D gene is TRBD1 (5 bases). Germline V CDR1 and CDR2: SEHNR, FQNEAQ (reference sequence). This CDR3 is 14 amino acids long. Trimming removed 5 bases at V and 5 bases at J, with 15 bases between. CDR3 loop: CASSGGTGGYGYTF. The CDR3 DNA is TGTGCCAGCAGCGGAGGGACGGGGGGATATGGCTACACCTTC.

This chain links TRBV7-2 with TRBJ2-1; TRBD1 aligns across 11 bases. The CDR3 consists of 15 residues. Germline CDR1 reads SGHTA; CDR2 reads FQGNSA. V lost 3 bases to trimming and J lost 6 bases; unmatched junction nucleotides: 4. The CDR3 DNA is TGTGCCAGCAGCTTGTGGGACAGGGGGATCAATGAGCAGTTCTTC. The encoded protein is CASSLWDRGINEQFF.

V usage is TRBV18 and J usage is TRBJ2-1; tentatively, D is TRBD2 (5 bases). The length of the CDR3 is 14 residues. V gave up 3 bases and J gave up 6 bases, with 12 bases separating them. Per germline, CDR1 KGHSH and CDR2 LQKENI. In DNA form, the CDR3 reads TGTGCCAGCTCACCTGGACGGGAACTCAATGAGCAGTTCTTC. Its translation is CASSPGRELNEQFF.

In this sample, this clonotype turned up a few times. The chain employs TRBV4-1 and TRBJ1-1; 7 nucleotides align to TRBD1. The V and J ends lost 0 bases and 3 bases, in that order; junction bases with no gene match: 10. This CDR3 has 17 amino acids. Germline V gene data show CDR1 as MGHRA and CDR2 as YSYEKL. The CDR3 DNA reads TGCGCCAGCAGCCAAGATGCGGGAGGGGGCAGGGACACTGAAGCTTTCTTT. Its protein product is CASSQDAGGGRDTEAFF.

At least ten counts were recorded for this clonotype. The rearrangement joins TRBV11-3 to TRBJ2-1, with TRBD2 identical over 9 bases. Trimming took 1 base from V and 6 from J; bases not matched to a gene: 7. CDR1 and CDR2 from the germline V gene are SGHNT and YENEEA. The CDR3 loop spans 16 amino acids. CDR3 in amino acids: CASSLVGGGAINEQFF. CDR3 in DNA: TGTGCCAGCAGCTTAGTAGGCGGGGGGGCCATCAATGAGCAGTTCTTC.

The rearrangement joins TRBV3-1 to TRBJ1-1; the D is unclear. The CDR3 length is 13 residues. V was shortened by 6 bases and J by 1 base, with 9 bases between the two germline ends. The germline V gene has CDR1 LGHDT and CDR2 YNNKEL (reference sequence). CDR3 sequence reads: CASRELGNTEAFF. The CDR3 region has the DNA TGTGCCAGCAGGGAGCTCGGGAACACTGAAGCTTTCTTT.

This clonotype was counted between two and nine times. The chain has TRBV12-3 or TRBV12-4 and TRBJ2-5; a weak D match, TRBD1 (5 bases). The J call is in doubt because the DNA end fits TRBJ2-7 better. The CDR3 covers 11 residues. For the CDR3, the DNA is TGTGCCAGCGTATCTCAGGGCGAGCAGTACTTC. This sequence encodes CASVSQGEQYF.

There are a few counts of this clonotype. The V call is TRBV6-5, the J call TRBJ2-1, with a possible D match to TRBD2 (5 bases). Trimming shortened V by 5 bases and J by 0 bases, and 11 bases separated the two germline ends. The CDR3 is 15 residues long. In germline, CDR1 is MNHEY, CDR2 SVGAGI. The CDR3 reads CASSTAGNSYNEQFF. Here the CDR3 DNA reads TGTGCCAGCAGTACCGCCGGGAACTCCTACAATGAGCAGTTCTTC.